The TCR beta chain described here comes from a study of tumor-infiltrating lymphocytes in primary liver carcinoma. About the research overall: Subjects consisted of male and female patients aged 30 to 69 years.

As regards this clonotype: An end of the junction does not agree with germline; a read error may underlie this.

The study extracted blood RNA from unsorted whole blood and also extracted germline DNA. Treatment-naive at the time, the patients had chronic HBV infection. This CDR3 comprises 15 residues. Reverse transcription of 450 to 500 ng total RNA with a constant-region primer produced TCR beta cDNA. Libraries for TCR beta were built through three nested multiplex PCR rounds, which together made up a slightly modified ARM-PCR procedure. The first two PCR rounds, roughly 10 cycles each, used TRBV1-TRBV30 forward primers and a C-beta reverse primer. TCRdb ran MiXCR on the multiplex PCR reads and lists one entry per CDR3 protein. The sample lists roughly 330,000 distinct CDR3 sequences; around 60% were seen once.

The specimen was peripheral blood. This chain connects TRBV12-3 or TRBV12-4 to TRBJ2-1, with D possibly matching TRBD2 (5 bases). This receptor was obtained from a man aged 40-55 years with primary liver carcinoma and hepatitis B virus infection. The CDR3 DNA is TGTGCCAACAGTTCGAGGGCGGAATCCTACAATGAGCAGTTCTTC. Its protein is CANSSRAESYNEQFF.